This T cell receptor beta chain was found in a study of blood T cells in healthy people across ages. Broader study findings: When set beside aged donors, long-lived donors presented more naive CD4+ cells and higher diversity.

A second PCR of roughly 7 to 11 cycles used a sample-barcoded 5' primer and a J-beta primer mix. The authors tagged each cDNA molecule using a template-switch adaptor with 12 random nucleotides. Any given sample supplied a minimum of 2.5 million CDR3-containing paired-end reads. Each CDR3 protein is one row after TCRdb ran MiXCR on the 5' RACE reads. The data hold some 730,000 distinct CDR3 sequences, with 22% observed a single time. With respect to this clonotype: No antigen is known for it.

The germline gives CDR1 SNHLY, CDR2 FYNNEI. This CDR3 comprises 14 residues. V was shortened by 2 bases and J by 1 base, with 8 bases between the two germline ends. The sequenced sample consisted of blood. The receptor's source is a man aged 65 to 79 in good health. The V and J genes are TRBV2 and TRBJ1-1, with D unclear. The CDR3 DNA reads TGTGCCAGCAGTGAAAGGTCGGGGAACACTGAAGCTTTCTTT. Its protein product is CASSERSGNTEAFF.